The 20 T cell receptor beta chains below all came from one sample that was sequenced in a study of blood T cells in healthy people across ages. Together with a sample-barcoded 5' primer, a J-beta primer mix was included in a second PCR lasting about 7 to 12 cycles. TCRdb re-called the 5' RACE reads through MiXCR, storing one row per CDR3 protein. The table includes over 450,000 distinct CDR3 sequences, nearly 25% detected once. The sample also formed part of further work on T cells of mothers and their children.

The sample taken for sequencing was blood. The receptors derive from a boy aged 5-17 years in good health.

The table lists this clonotype with a few counts. The gene calls are TRBV5-1 and TRBJ2-2; D is perhaps TRBD1 or TRBD2 (5 bases each). Trimming removed 3 bases from V and 7 bases from J, with 16 bases in between. This CDR3 is built from 15 residues. Germline V gives CDR1 SGHRS, CDR2 YFSETQ. The CDR3 loop reads CASSSDLGVGGELFF. CDR3 nucleotides: TGCGCCAGCAGCTCGGACTTAGGGGTAGGCGGGGAGCTGTTTTTT.

With regard to this clonotype: It is likely a read error, because the conserved phenylalanine at the end of the CDR3 is missing. The genes are TRBV28 and TRBJ2-7; no firm D call. The CDR3 loop spans 12 amino acids. Germline assignment: CDR1 MDHEN and CDR2 SYDVKM. Trimming removed 6 bases at V and 4 bases at J, with 10 bases between. The CDR3 loop reads CASSPDLYEQYL. The CDR3 DNA sequence: TGTGCCAGCAGCCCCGACCTTTACGAGCAGTACCTC.

There are a few counts of this clonotype. This chain joins TRBV7-2 and TRBJ2-2, with 12 positions matching TRBD2. This CDR3 is built from 16 residues. From germline, CDR1 is SGHTA and CDR2 FQGNSA. With V trimmed by 7 bases and J by 1 base, 4 bases remained unmatched. CDR3: CASTGLAGMNTGELFF. The CDR3 DNA reads TGTGCCAGCACCGGACTAGCGGGGATGAACACCGGGGAGCTGTTTTTT.

The chain combines TRBV24-1 with TRBJ2-5; 13 nucleotides agree with TRBD2. Per the germline V gene, CDR1 is KGHDR and CDR2 is SFDVKD. This CDR3 spans 14 amino acids. Trimming removed 10 bases from V and 2 bases from J; junction bases left unmatched: 3. The CDR3: CATRTSGGQETQYF. The CDR3 DNA is TGTGCCACGAGGACTAGCGGGGGACAAGAGACCCAGTACTTC.

The genes are TRBV19 and TRBJ2-1; no clear D. Per the germline V gene, CDR1 is LNHDA and CDR2 is SQIVND (reference sequence). Trimming took 3 bases from V and 10 from J, leaving 16 bases between them. This CDR3 has 14 amino acids. CDR3 residues: CASSMIGVMGEQFF. In DNA, the CDR3 is TGTGCCAGTAGTATGATTGGGGTTATGGGGGAGCAGTTCTTC.

The chain couples TRBV28 to TRBJ2-1; D ambiguous. V lost 5 bases and J lost 2, with 19 bases in between. CDR1 is MDHEN and CDR2 is SYDVKM in the germline V gene. The CDR3 has 17 residues. CDR3 amino acids: CASSPEFLGGPYNEQFF. Here the CDR3 DNA reads TGTGCCAGCAGTCCCGAATTCTTGGGTGGTCCCTACAATGAGCAGTTCTTC.

This clonotype was seen more than once but under ten times. The rearrangement links TRBV6-5 to TRBJ2-5; TRBD1 matches 9 bases. The J call may be mistaken, given a closer DNA end match to TRBJ2-7. Germline V gene data show CDR1 as MNHEY and CDR2 as SVGAGI. CDR3 length: 14 amino acids. Here the CDR3 reads CASRNRGHSYEQYF. The CDR3 nucleotides are TGTGCCAGCAGGAACAGGGGGCACTCCTACGAGCAGTACTTC.

This clonotype has just a few counts. The V gene is TRBV7-9, the J gene TRBJ1-2; D possibly corresponds to TRBD1 (6 bases). There are 16 residues in the CDR3. Germline values: CDR1 SEHNR, CDR2 FQNEAQ (reference sequence). The V end was cut by 1 base, the J end by 4 bases, with 16 bases between. CDR3 sequence reads: CASSLDLAGARYGYTF. CDR3 nucleotide sequence: TGTGCCAGCAGCTTAGATCTTGCAGGGGCCCGCTATGGCTACACCTTC.

The chain has TRBV5-1 and TRBJ2-7; 8 bases map to TRBD1. CDR1 SGHRS and CDR2 YFSETQ come from the germline V gene. The CDR3 is 15 residues long. V shed 3 bases and J 3 bases; nucleotides not matched to a gene: 8. The CDR3 sequence is CASSSKTGALYEQYF. CDR3 sequence (DNA): TGCGCCAGCAGCTCTAAGACAGGGGCTCTCTACGAGCAGTACTTC.

V usage is TRBV12-5 and J usage is TRBJ2-5; TRBD2 matches 8 bases. Germline CDR1 and CDR2: LGHNT and FRNRAP. J was trimmed by 2 bases and V by 5 bases; bases with no gene match: 7. CDR3 length: 15 amino acids. The CDR3 region has the DNA TGTGCTAGTGGTAACAGCGGGAGCCGTCAAGAGACCCAGTACTTC. It translates to CASGNSGSRQETQYF.

The chain is built from TRBV27 and TRBJ1-3; no clear D. V was clipped by 8 bases and J by 1 base, with 12 bases between them. This CDR3 region has 14 residues. The germline V gene has CDR1 MNHEY and CDR2 SMNVEV (reference sequence). The CDR3 protein is CASAPYGSGNTIYF. The CDR3, as DNA: TGTGCCAGCGCTCCCTACGGATCTGGAAACACCATATATTTT.

This clonotype was detected a few times. V and J are TRBV7-2 and TRBJ2-2; a weak D match, TRBD2 (6 bases). The ends were cut back, 5 bases at V and 6 bases at J, with 13 bases in the middle. The CDR3 contains 14 residues. Germline-derived CDR1 and CDR2 are SGHTA and FQGNSA. The CDR3 spells CASSPLGSAGELFF. CDR3 nucleotides: TGTGCCAGCAGCCCCCTCGGGAGCGCCGGGGAGCTGTTTTTT.

This clonotype appeared a few times. The rearrangement links TRBV5-1 to TRBJ2-5; 7 bases are a match to TRBD1. J lost 1 base, V lost 5 bases, and 5 bases had no gene match. Germline V lookup: CDR1 SGHRS, CDR2 YFSETQ. The CDR3 loop spans 14 amino acids. The CDR3 DNA follows: TGCGCCAGCAGAATAGGACAGGCCCAAGAGACCCAGTACTTC. This gives the protein CASRIGQAQETQYF.

The chain links TRBV28 to TRBJ2-1; possible D gene TRBD1, 6 bases. The J call may be wrong; the DNA end is better matched by TRBJ2-5. The V gene's germline CDR1 is MDHEN and CDR2 SYDVKM. The CDR3 runs 12 residues. CDR3 DNA: TGTGCCAGCAGTTCGACAGGTTTGGACCAGTACTTC. It codes for CASSSTGLDQYF.

The chain has TRBV7-2 and TRBJ2-7; D is undetermined. V gave up 6 bases and J gave up 3 bases, with 6 bases separating them. Germline V gene sequence: CDR1 SGHTA, CDR2 FQGNSA. The CDR3 runs 11 residues. CDR3 sequence (DNA): TGTGCCAGCAGGGTGTACTACGAGCAGTACTTC. It codes for CASRVYYEQYF.

There are a few counts of this clonotype. The V and J genes are TRBV7-2 and TRBJ1-4, with D unclear. V gave up 2 bases and J gave up 2 bases, with 9 bases separating them. Looked up from germline, CDR1 is SGHTA and CDR2 is FQGNSA. The length of the CDR3 is 15 residues. In nucleotides, the CDR3 is TGTGCCAGCAGCTTAAGAAAGAGGACTAATGAAAAACTGTTTTTT. Amino acid sequence: CASSLRKRTNEKLFF. The full variable domain, in which reference TRBV7-2 and TRBJ1-4 provide the parts outside the CDR3, is GAGVSQSPSNKVTEKGKDVELRCDPISGHTALYWYRQSLGQGLEFLIYFQGNSAPDKSGLPSDRFSAERTGGSVSTLTIQRTQQEDSAVYLCASSLRKRTNEKLFFGSGTQLSVL.

This clonotype was counted at least ten times. V gene TRBV4-3 combines with J gene TRBJ2-1, with unresolved D. Germline CDR1 is LGHNA and CDR2 is YSLEER. With 0 bases removed from V and 6 bases from J, the gap between germline ends came to 6 bases. The CDR3 extends over 13 amino acids. In DNA, the CDR3 is TGCGCCAGCAGCCAAGAAGTCGGCAATGAGCAGTTCTTC. Residues: CASSQEVGNEQFF.

The rearrangement links TRBV28 to TRBJ1-2, with a tentative D call TRBD1 (6 bases). V gave up 3 bases and J gave up 4 bases, with 18 bases separating them. Germline V gives CDR1 MDHEN, CDR2 SYDVKM. This CDR3 spans 16 amino acids. As DNA, the CDR3 is TGTGCCAGCAGTTTGCAAAGGGGGGGAGTTTCCTATGGCTACACCTTC. It yields the protein CASSLQRGGVSYGYTF.

This clonotype showed up many times. This rearrangement joins TRBV24-1 to TRBJ2-4; D might be TRBD1 (5 bases). The CDR3 runs to 16 residues. V was trimmed by 8 bases and J by 1 base, leaving 17 bases between them. Germline lookup yields CDR1 KGHDR and CDR2 SFDVKD. The CDR3 DNA sequence: TGTGCCACCAATGTAGGGGCCATTCATGCCAAAAACATTCAGTACTTC. It yields the protein CATNVGAIHAKNIQYF.

V is TRBV3-1 and J is TRBJ2-1; 7 bases agree with TRBD1. The J call is uncertain, as TRBJ2-7 better fits the DNA end. From germline, CDR1 is LGHDT and CDR2 YNNKEL (reference sequence). This CDR3 region has 15 residues. CDR3 nucleotide sequence: TGTGCCAGCAGCCGAAGGAAGCAGGGGGTGGACGAGCAGTACTTC. It translates to CASSRRKQGVDEQYF.